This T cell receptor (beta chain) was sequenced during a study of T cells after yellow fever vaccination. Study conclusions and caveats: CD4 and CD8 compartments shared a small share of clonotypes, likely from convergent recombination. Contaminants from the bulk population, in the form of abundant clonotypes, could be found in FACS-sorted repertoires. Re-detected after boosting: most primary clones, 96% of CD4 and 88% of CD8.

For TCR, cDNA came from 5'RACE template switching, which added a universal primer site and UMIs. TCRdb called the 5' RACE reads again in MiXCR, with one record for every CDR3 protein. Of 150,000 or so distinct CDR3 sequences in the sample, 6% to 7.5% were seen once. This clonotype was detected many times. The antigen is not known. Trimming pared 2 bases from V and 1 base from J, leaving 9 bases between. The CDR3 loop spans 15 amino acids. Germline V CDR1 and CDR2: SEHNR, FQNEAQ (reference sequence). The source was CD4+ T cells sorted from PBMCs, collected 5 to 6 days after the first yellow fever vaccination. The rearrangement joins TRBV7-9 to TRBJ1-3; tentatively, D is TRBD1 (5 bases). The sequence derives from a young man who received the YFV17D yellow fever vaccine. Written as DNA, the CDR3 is TGTGCCAGCAGCTTACAGGGATTTTCTGGAAACACCATATATTTT. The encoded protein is CASSLQGFSGNTIYF.